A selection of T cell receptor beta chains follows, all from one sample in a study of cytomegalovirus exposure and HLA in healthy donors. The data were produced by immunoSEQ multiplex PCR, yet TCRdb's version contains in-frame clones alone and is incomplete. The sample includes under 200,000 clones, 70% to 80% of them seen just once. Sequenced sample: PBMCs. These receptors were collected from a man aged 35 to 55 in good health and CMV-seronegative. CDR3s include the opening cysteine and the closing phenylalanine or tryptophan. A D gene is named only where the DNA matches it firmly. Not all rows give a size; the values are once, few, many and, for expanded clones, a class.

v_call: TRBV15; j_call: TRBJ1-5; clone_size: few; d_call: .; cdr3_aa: CATSRDGEGNQPQHF; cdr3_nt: TGTGCCACCAGCAGAGACGGTGAAGGCAATCAGCCCCAGCATTTT
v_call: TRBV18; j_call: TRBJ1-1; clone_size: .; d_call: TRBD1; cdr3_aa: CASSPRTGPNTEAFF; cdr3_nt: TGTGCCAGCTCACCACGGACAGGGCCGAACACTGAAGCTTTCTTT
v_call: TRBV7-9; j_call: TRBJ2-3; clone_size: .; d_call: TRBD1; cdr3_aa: CASRPGQGPDTQYF; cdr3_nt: TGTGCCAGCAGACCGGGACAGGGGCCAGATACGCAGTATTTT
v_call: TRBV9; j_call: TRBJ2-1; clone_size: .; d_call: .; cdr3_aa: CASSVVSNEQFF; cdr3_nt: TGTGCCAGCAGCGTAGTTAGCAATGAGCAGTTCTTC
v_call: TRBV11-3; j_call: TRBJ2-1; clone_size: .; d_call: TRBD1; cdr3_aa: CASSSRTGGGNEQFF; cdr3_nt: TGTGCCAGCAGCTCGCGGACAGGGGGAGGCAATGAGCAGTTCTTC
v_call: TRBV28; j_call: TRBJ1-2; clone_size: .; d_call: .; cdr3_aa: CASTISRTANYGYTF; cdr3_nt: TGTGCCAGCACCATTTCGCGGACAGCTAACTATGGCTACACCTTC
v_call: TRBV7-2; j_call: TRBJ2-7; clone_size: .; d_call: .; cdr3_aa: CASSLAGQISYEQYF; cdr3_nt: TGTGCCAGCAGCTTAGCTGGGCAGATTTCCTACGAGCAGTACTTC
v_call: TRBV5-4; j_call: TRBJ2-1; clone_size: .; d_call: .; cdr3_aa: CASSSNRGAAYNEQFF; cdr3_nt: TGTGCCAGCAGCTCCAACCGGGGAGCCGCCTACAATGAGCAGTTCTTC
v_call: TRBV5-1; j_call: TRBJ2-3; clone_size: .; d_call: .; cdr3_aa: CASSLPNTDTQYF; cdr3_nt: TGCGCCAGCAGCTTGCCCAACACAGATACGCAGTATTTT
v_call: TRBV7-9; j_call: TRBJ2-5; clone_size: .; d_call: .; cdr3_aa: CASSTDSQETQYF; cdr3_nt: TGTGCCAGCAGCACAGATAGTCAAGAGACCCAGTACTTC
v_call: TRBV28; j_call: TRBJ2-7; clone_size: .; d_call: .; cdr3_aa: CASSLIPPVEQYF; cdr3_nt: TGTGCCAGCAGTTTAATTCCCCCCGTCGAGCAGTACTTC
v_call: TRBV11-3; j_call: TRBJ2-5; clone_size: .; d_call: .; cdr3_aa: CASSLGATLQETQYF; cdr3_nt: TGTGCCAGCAGCTTAGGGGCAACTTTACAAGAGACCCAGTACTTC
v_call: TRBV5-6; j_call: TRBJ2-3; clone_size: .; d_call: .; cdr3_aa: CASSMGTGGYTQYF; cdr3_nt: TGTGCCAGCAGCATGGGGACCGGAGGATATACGCAGTATTTT
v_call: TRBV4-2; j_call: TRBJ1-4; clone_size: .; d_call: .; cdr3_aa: CASSQESRDGEKLFF; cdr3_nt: TGTGCCAGCAGCCAAGAGTCCAGGGATGGTGAAAAACTGTTTTTT
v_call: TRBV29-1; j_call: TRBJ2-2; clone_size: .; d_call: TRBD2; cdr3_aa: CSVAETSGRRTGELFF; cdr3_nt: TGCAGCGTTGCGGAGACTAGCGGGAGAAGGACCGGGGAGCTGTTTTTT
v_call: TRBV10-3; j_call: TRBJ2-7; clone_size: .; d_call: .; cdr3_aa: CAIGNYEQYF; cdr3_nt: TGTGCCATCGGCAACTACGAGCAGTACTTC